The T cell receptor beta chain under discussion was sequenced for a study of cytomegalovirus exposure and HLA in healthy donors. This clone has just one count. Looked up from germline, CDR1 is MGHDK and CDR2 is SYGVNS. Trimming removed 3 bases at V and 4 bases at J, with 12 bases between. This CDR3 is built from 14 residues. Produced via immunoSEQ multiplex PCR; TCRdb's table is partial and in-frame only. Among 150,000 to 170,000 clones listed, 75% to 90% were seen once. V is TRBV25-1 and J is TRBJ1-2; D remains unclear. The sample consisted of PBMCs. This clonotype originated in a man aged 18 to 29 in good health and CMV-seropositive. CDR3 bases: TGTGCCAGCAGTGACCCCCGGCGGATCTATGGCTACACCTTC. Protein: CASSDPRRIYGYTF.